Listed below are T cell receptor beta chains from one sample, sequenced in a study of T cells in Graves' hyperthyroidism and ophthalmopathy. TCRdb reprocessed the multiplex PCR reads via MiXCR and lists one record per CDR3 protein. The sample contains roughly 500,000 distinct CDR3 sequences, around 22% of which appear only once. The sample consisted of blood. Source of these receptors: a woman in her twenties or thirties with Graves' ophthalmopathy. The CDR3 runs from the conserved cysteine through the conserved F or W. The D gene is left open where the match is weak. Clone size is given for some rows only: seen once, a few or many times, or a class if the clone is expanded.

d_gene: -
len: 14
abundance: -
v_gene: TRBV6-1
j_gene: TRBJ1-5
CDR3nt: TGTGCCAGCAGGAAGACAGAGGGCAATCAGCCCCAGCATTTT
CDR3aa: CASRKTEGNQPQHF

d_gene: -
len: 13
abundance: many
v_gene: TRBV12-3/TRBV12-4
j_gene: TRBJ1-1
CDR3nt: TGTGCCAGCACCGTAACGGGGAGTGGTGAAGCTTTCTTT
CDR3aa: CASTVTGSGEAFF

d_gene: TRBD1
len: 14
abundance: -
v_gene: TRBV25-1
j_gene: TRBJ2-5
CDR3nt: TGTGCCAGCAGTGACGTGGACAGGCTGGAGACCCAGTACTTC
CDR3aa: CASSDVDRLETQYF

d_gene: -
len: 14
abundance: -
v_gene: TRBV28
j_gene: TRBJ1-5
CDR3nt: TGTGCCAGCAGTTTATTAGTGATTCGACAGCCTCAGCATTTT
CDR3aa: CASSLLVIRQPQHF

d_gene: TRBD1
len: 16
abundance: many
v_gene: TRBV6-5
j_gene: TRBJ2-7
CDR3nt: TGTGCCAGCAGTTACTCGATAGGACAGGAGAGCTACGAGCAGTACTTC
CDR3aa: CASSYSIGQESYEQYF

d_gene: -
len: 13
abundance: many
v_gene: TRBV4-1
j_gene: TRBJ1-1
CDR3nt: TGCGCCAGCAGCCTGGGGTTCGAGACTGAAGCTTTCTTT
CDR3aa: CASSLGFETEAFF

d_gene: -
len: 16
abundance: -
v_gene: TRBV28
j_gene: TRBJ1-1
CDR3nt: TGTGCCAGCAGTCCGGACGCTGCCGAACGGAACACTGAAGCTTTCTTT
CDR3aa: CASSPDAAERNTEAFF

d_gene: -
len: 16
abundance: many
v_gene: TRBV5-1
j_gene: TRBJ2-2
CDR3nt: TGCGCCAGCAGCTTGGGGGACGGGATAAACACCGGGGAGCTGTTTTTT
CDR3aa: CASSLGDGINTGELFF

d_gene: TRBD1
len: 15
abundance: once
v_gene: TRBV6-2/TRBV6-3
j_gene: TRBJ2-5
CDR3nt: TGTGCCAGCAGCTCCGGGACAGCCCATGGGGAGACCCAGTACTTC
CDR3aa: CASSSGTAHGETQYF

d_gene: -
len: 14
abundance: many
v_gene: TRBV27
j_gene: TRBJ2-7
CDR3nt: TGTGCCAGCAGCGATCCCGACAGACACTACGAGCAGTACTTC
CDR3aa: CASSDPDRHYEQYF

d_gene: -
len: 14
abundance: many
v_gene: TRBV7-2
j_gene: TRBJ2-5
CDR3nt: TGTGCCAGCAGCTTAGGGACAGTCCAAGAGACCCAGTACTTC
CDR3aa: CASSLGTVQETQYF

d_gene: TRBD1
len: 14
abundance: many
v_gene: TRBV27
j_gene: TRBJ2-5
CDR3nt: TGTGCCAGCGGGGACAGGGATGTCGAAGAGACCCAGTACTTC
CDR3aa: CASGDRDVEETQYF

d_gene: -
len: 15
abundance: many
v_gene: TRBV7-2
j_gene: TRBJ2-5
CDR3nt: TGTGCCAGCAGCTTCCATTTGGGGAACCAAGAGACCCAGTACTTC
CDR3aa: CASSFHLGNQETQYF

d_gene: -
len: 11
abundance: -
v_gene: TRBV12-5
j_gene: TRBJ1-5
CDR3nt: TGTGCTAGTGGTCCGAATCAGCCCCAGCATTTT
CDR3aa: CASGPNQPQHF

d_gene: -
len: 12
abundance: few
v_gene: TRBV27
j_gene: TRBJ1-6
CDR3nt: TGTGCCAGCAGCCGCGGATTATCACCCCTCCACTTT
CDR3aa: CASSRGLSPLHF

d_gene: -
len: 15
abundance: many
v_gene: TRBV7-9
j_gene: TRBJ2-7
CDR3nt: TGTGCCAGCAGCTTATCCGGGATTACCTCCTACGAGCAGTACTTC
CDR3aa: CASSLSGITSYEQYF

d_gene: TRBD1
len: 21
abundance: few
v_gene: TRBV13
j_gene: TRBJ1-5
CDR3nt: TGTGCCAGCGGCCTGACCTCCGGGACAGGGGGTGCATTATGGGCACTCGGGCCCCAGCATTTT
CDR3aa: CASGLTSGTGGALWALGPQHF

d_gene: TRBD1
len: 15
abundance: many
v_gene: TRBV7-8
j_gene: TRBJ1-5
CDR3nt: TGTGCCAGCAGCTTAGGTCCACAGGGGATCAGGCCCCAGCATTTT
CDR3aa: CASSLGPQGIRPQHF

d_gene: -
len: 14
abundance: many
v_gene: TRBV2
j_gene: TRBJ1-5
CDR3nt: TGTGCCAGCACTCCGGCAACTAGCAATCAGCCCCAGCATTTT
CDR3aa: CASTPATSNQPQHF

d_gene: -
len: 13
abundance: -
v_gene: TRBV28
j_gene: TRBJ1-1
CDR3nt: TGTGCCAGCACCCCAGGTGGTTTCTCTGAAGCTTTCTTT
CDR3aa: CASTPGGFSEAFF

d_gene: -
len: 12
abundance: many
v_gene: TRBV3-1
j_gene: TRBJ2-7
CDR3nt: TGTGCCAGCAGCCACTACGGACAAGAGCAGTACTTC
CDR3aa: CASSHYGQEQYF

d_gene: -
len: 11
abundance: -
v_gene: TRBV30
j_gene: TRBJ1-1
CDR3nt: TGTGCCTGGAGTGCCCAGCAAGAAGCTTTCTTT
CDR3aa: CAWSAQQEAFF

d_gene: TRBD1
len: 14
abundance: few
v_gene: TRBV19
j_gene: TRBJ1-5
CDR3nt: TGTGCCAGTAGTAGGACAGGGGATCATCAGCCCCAGCATTTT
CDR3aa: CASSRTGDHQPQHF

d_gene: -
len: 12
abundance: -
v_gene: TRBV19
j_gene: TRBJ1-5
CDR3nt: TGTGCCAGTAGCGACGGGTACAGGCCCCAGCATTTT
CDR3aa: CASSDGYRPQHF

d_gene: TRBD1
len: 17
abundance: few
v_gene: TRBV6-1
j_gene: TRBJ1-3
CDR3nt: TGTGCCAGCAAAGATCGGCCGGGACAGGGATCTGGAAACACCATATATTTT
CDR3aa: CASKDRPGQGSGNTIYF

d_gene: -
len: 14
abundance: -
v_gene: TRBV11-2
j_gene: TRBJ2-7
CDR3nt: TGTGCCAGCAGACACGCGCCACCCTCCTACGAGCAGTACTTC
CDR3aa: CASRHAPPSYEQYF

d_gene: TRBD1
len: 15
abundance: many
v_gene: TRBV29-1
j_gene: TRBJ1-2
CDR3nt: TGCAGCGTTGTAGGGACAGGGGTCAGGAACTATGGCTACACCTTC
CDR3aa: CSVVGTGVRNYGYTF

d_gene: -
len: 14
abundance: many
v_gene: TRBV20-1
j_gene: TRBJ1-2
CDR3nt: TGCAGTGCCTTAGGGGAGTGGGGGAACTATGGCTACACCTTC
CDR3aa: CSALGEWGNYGYTF

d_gene: TRBD1
len: 15
abundance: many
v_gene: TRBV6-2/TRBV6-3
j_gene: TRBJ2-7
CDR3nt: TGTGCCAGCAGTTATTCCCGGGACAGGGGCTACGAGCAGTACTTC
CDR3aa: CASSYSRDRGYEQYF

d_gene: -
len: 12
abundance: many
v_gene: TRBV20-1
j_gene: TRBJ2-2
CDR3nt: TGCAGTGCTAGAGCCGGGCCCGGGGAGCTGTTTTTT
CDR3aa: CSARAGPGELFF

d_gene: TRBD1
len: 17
abundance: many
v_gene: TRBV7-7
j_gene: TRBJ2-2
CDR3nt: TGTGCTAGCAGCTACCATTCCGGGACAGGGTTCACCGGGGAGCTGTTTTTT
CDR3aa: CASSYHSGTGFTGELFF

d_gene: TRBD1
len: 14
abundance: many
v_gene: TRBV3-1
j_gene: TRBJ1-2
CDR3nt: TGTGCCAGCAGCTTCACGGGGACAGATCATGGCTACACCTTC
CDR3aa: CASSFTGTDHGYTF

d_gene: TRBD1
len: 16
abundance: many
v_gene: TRBV7-8
j_gene: TRBJ1-5
CDR3nt: TGTGCCAGCAGCTCCCGGACAGGAGGCTACAATCAGCCCCAGCATTTT
CDR3aa: CASSSRTGGYNQPQHF

d_gene: TRBD2
len: 16
abundance: few
v_gene: TRBV10-3
j_gene: TRBJ2-2
CDR3nt: TGTGCCATCAGTGGAATCGCGGGGGGAATGACCGGGGAGCTGTTTTTT
CDR3aa: CAISGIAGGMTGELFF

d_gene: -
len: 12
abundance: many
v_gene: TRBV6-2/TRBV6-3
j_gene: TRBJ1-2
CDR3nt: TGTGCCAGCAGCCAGGGAGACTATGGCTACACCTTC
CDR3aa: CASSQGDYGYTF

d_gene: TRBD1
len: 14
abundance: many
v_gene: TRBV6-5
j_gene: TRBJ2-7
CDR3nt: TGTGCCAGCAGCCCGGACAGGGGGCCTTCCGAGCAGTACTTC
CDR3aa: CASSPDRGPSEQYF

d_gene: TRBD1
len: 14
abundance: -
v_gene: TRBV12-3/TRBV12-4
j_gene: TRBJ2-7
CDR3nt: TGTGCCAGCAGTTTAGGAGGGACAGGGGTTACCGAGTACTTC
CDR3aa: CASSLGGTGVTEYF

d_gene: -
len: 18
abundance: -
v_gene: TRBV25-1
j_gene: TRBJ2-6
CDR3nt: TGTGCCAGCAGTGTGGGCCCTACAGGGAACTCTGGGGCCAACGTCCTGACTTTC
CDR3aa: CASSVGPTGNSGANVLTF

d_gene: -
len: 14
abundance: once
v_gene: TRBV7-2
j_gene: TRBJ2-7
CDR3nt: TGTGCCAGCAGCTTACACAGTTCGATACCGACTTGGTACTTC
CDR3aa: CASSLHSSIPTWYF

d_gene: TRBD1
len: 13
abundance: many
v_gene: TRBV20-1
j_gene: TRBJ2-7
CDR3nt: TGCACTGGAGTAGACAGGGCGAGCTACGAGCAGTACTTC
CDR3aa: CTGVDRASYEQYF

d_gene: TRBD1
len: 14
abundance: many
v_gene: TRBV20-1
j_gene: TRBJ2-7
CDR3nt: TGCAGTGCGGCCGGACAGGGGAGTTCCTACGAGCAGTACTTC
CDR3aa: CSAAGQGSSYEQYF

d_gene: TRBD1
len: 11
abundance: -
v_gene: TRBV29-1
j_gene: TRBJ1-1
CDR3nt: TGCAGCGTGGAACAGGGGGTCGGGTCTTTCTTT
CDR3aa: CSVEQGVGSFF

d_gene: TRBD1
len: 12
abundance: many
v_gene: TRBV6-2/TRBV6-3
j_gene: TRBJ2-7
CDR3nt: TGTGCCACAGGACAGGTGATCTACGAGCAGTACTTC
CDR3aa: CATGQVIYEQYF

d_gene: TRBD2
len: 13
abundance: few
v_gene: TRBV6-5
j_gene: TRBJ2-7
CDR3nt: TGTGCCAGCAGTTACTCGGCGGGGGGAGAGCAGTACTTC
CDR3aa: CASSYSAGGEQYF

d_gene: -
len: 13
abundance: -
v_gene: TRBV12-3/TRBV12-4
j_gene: TRBJ1-1
CDR3nt: TGTGCCAGCAGTTACAGGACGGGTGCTGAAGCTTTCTTT
CDR3aa: CASSYRTGAEAFF

d_gene: TRBD1
len: 11
abundance: few
v_gene: TRBV20-1
j_gene: TRBJ1-1
CDR3nt: TGCAGTGCTGCTACAGGGGCTGAAGCTTTCTTT
CDR3aa: CSAATGAEAFF

d_gene: -
len: 13
abundance: -
v_gene: TRBV14
j_gene: TRBJ1-2
CDR3nt: TGTGCCAGCAGCCCCCGCCTAGACTATGGCTACACCTTC
CDR3aa: CASSPRLDYGYTF

d_gene: TRBD1
len: 15
abundance: few
v_gene: TRBV12-3/TRBV12-4
j_gene: TRBJ1-5
CDR3nt: TGTGCCAGCAGCCCGACAGGGCCTTCGTTGAGCGACCAGCATTTT
CDR3aa: CASSPTGPSLSDQHF

d_gene: -
len: 17
abundance: -
v_gene: TRBV27
j_gene: TRBJ1-1
CDR3nt: TGTGCCAGCAGCCTGACATCAGGAGGATGGTCGGGCCCTGAAGCTTTCTTT
CDR3aa: CASSLTSGGWSGPEAFF

d_gene: -
len: 19
abundance: many
v_gene: TRBV20-1
j_gene: TRBJ1-2
CDR3nt: TGCAGTGCTAGAGATCGAGGGGTGGGGCAGCGGATGAGGGACTATGGCTACACCTTC
CDR3aa: CSARDRGVGQRMRDYGYTF

d_gene: TRBD2
len: 15
abundance: -
v_gene: TRBV28
j_gene: TRBJ2-7
CDR3nt: TGTGCCAGCAGCACGACTAGCATCCGCTCCTACGAGCAGTACTTC
CDR3aa: CASSTTSIRSYEQYF

d_gene: -
len: 14
abundance: many
v_gene: TRBV7-6
j_gene: TRBJ2-2
CDR3nt: TGTGCCAGCAGCTGGACAGTGAACCCCGGGGAGCTGTTTTTT
CDR3aa: CASSWTVNPGELFF

d_gene: -
len: 13
abundance: many
v_gene: TRBV6-2/TRBV6-3
j_gene: TRBJ2-7
CDR3nt: TGTGCCAGCAGTTGGGGACACCGGGGCGAGCAGTACTTC
CDR3aa: CASSWGHRGEQYF

d_gene: -
len: 14
abundance: -
v_gene: TRBV28
j_gene: TRBJ1-1
CDR3nt: TGTGCCAGCAGTTTAAGCAGCAGGGAGACTGAAGCTTTCTTT
CDR3aa: CASSLSSRETEAFF

d_gene: -
len: 10
abundance: few
v_gene: TRBV6-1
j_gene: TRBJ2-5
CDR3nt: TGTGCCAGCGGGTCGGGGACCCAGTACTTC
CDR3aa: CASGSGTQYF

d_gene: -
len: 14
abundance: many
v_gene: TRBV7-2
j_gene: TRBJ1-1
CDR3nt: TGTGCCAGCAGCCAGGACGGATTTTCCACTGAAGCTTTCTTT
CDR3aa: CASSQDGFSTEAFF

d_gene: -
len: 13
abundance: many
v_gene: TRBV6-1
j_gene: TRBJ2-7
CDR3nt: TGTGCCAGCAGAGGTGGACACCCCTACGAGCAGTACTTC
CDR3aa: CASRGGHPYEQYF